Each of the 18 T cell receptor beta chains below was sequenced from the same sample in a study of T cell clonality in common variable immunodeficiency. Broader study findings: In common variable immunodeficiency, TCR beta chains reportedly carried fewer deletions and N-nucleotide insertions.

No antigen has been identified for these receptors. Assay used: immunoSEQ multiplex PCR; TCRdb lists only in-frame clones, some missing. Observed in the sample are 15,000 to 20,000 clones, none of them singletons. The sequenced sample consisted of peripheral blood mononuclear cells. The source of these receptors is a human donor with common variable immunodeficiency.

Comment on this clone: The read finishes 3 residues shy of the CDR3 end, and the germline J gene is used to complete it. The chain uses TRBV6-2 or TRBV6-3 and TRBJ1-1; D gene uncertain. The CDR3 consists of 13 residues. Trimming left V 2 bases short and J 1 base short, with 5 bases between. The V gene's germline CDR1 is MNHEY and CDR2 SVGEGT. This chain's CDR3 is CASSYLRNTEAFF. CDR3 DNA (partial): TGTGCCAGCAGTTACCTCAGGAACACTGAA.

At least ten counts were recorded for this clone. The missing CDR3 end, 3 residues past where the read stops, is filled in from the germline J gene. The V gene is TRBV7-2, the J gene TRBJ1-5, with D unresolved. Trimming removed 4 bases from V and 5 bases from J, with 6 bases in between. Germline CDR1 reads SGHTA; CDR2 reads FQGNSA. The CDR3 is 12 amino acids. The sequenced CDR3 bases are TGTGCCAGCAGCTCCCAGTATCAGCCC. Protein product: CASSSQYQP. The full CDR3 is CASSSQYQPQHF.

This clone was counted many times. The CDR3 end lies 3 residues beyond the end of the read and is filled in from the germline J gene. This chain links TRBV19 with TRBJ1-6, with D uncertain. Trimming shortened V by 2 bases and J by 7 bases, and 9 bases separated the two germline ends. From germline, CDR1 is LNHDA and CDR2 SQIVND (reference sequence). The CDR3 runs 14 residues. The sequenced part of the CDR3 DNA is TGTGCCAGTAGTATAAACAGAAGAAATTCACCC. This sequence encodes CASSINRRNSP. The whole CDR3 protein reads CASSINRRNSPLHF.

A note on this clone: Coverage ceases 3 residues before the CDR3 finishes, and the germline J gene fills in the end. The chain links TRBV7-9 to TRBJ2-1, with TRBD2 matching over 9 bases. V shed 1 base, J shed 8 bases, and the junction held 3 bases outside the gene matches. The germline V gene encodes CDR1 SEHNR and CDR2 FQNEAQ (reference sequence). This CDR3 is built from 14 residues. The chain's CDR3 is CASSLVAGVHEQFF. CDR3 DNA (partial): TGTGCCAGCAGCTTAGTAGCGGGAGTTCATGAG.

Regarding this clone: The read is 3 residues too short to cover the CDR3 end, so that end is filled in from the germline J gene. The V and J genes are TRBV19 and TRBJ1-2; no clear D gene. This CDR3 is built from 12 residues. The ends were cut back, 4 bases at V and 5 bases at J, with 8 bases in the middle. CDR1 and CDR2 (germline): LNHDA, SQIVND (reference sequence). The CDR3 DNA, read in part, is TGTGCCAGTAGTAACGGTTATTATGGC. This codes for CASSNGYYG. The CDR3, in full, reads CASSNGYYGYTF.

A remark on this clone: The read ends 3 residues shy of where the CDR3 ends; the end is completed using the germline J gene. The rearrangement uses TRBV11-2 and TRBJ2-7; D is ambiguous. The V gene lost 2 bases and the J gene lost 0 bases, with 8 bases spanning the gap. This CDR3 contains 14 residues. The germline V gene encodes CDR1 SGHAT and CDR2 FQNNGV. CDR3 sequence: CASSLQFSSYEQYF. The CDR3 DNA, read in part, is TGTGCCAGCAGCTTACAGTTCTCCTCCTACGAG.

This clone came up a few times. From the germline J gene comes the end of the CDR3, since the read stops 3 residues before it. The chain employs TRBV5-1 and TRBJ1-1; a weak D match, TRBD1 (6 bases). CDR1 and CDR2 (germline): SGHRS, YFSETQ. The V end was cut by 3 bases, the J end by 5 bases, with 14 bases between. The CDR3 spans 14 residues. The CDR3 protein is CASSWIDRQTEAFF. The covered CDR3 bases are TGCGCCAGCAGCTGGATCGACAGGCAGACTGAA.

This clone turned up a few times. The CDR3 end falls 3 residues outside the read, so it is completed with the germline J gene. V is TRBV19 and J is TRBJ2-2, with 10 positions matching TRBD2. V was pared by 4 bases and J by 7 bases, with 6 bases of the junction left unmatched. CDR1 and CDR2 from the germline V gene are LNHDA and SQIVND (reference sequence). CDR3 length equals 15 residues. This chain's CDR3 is CASSRERGGFGELFF. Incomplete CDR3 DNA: TGTGCCAGTAGTAGGGAGCGGGGGGGATTCGGGGAG.

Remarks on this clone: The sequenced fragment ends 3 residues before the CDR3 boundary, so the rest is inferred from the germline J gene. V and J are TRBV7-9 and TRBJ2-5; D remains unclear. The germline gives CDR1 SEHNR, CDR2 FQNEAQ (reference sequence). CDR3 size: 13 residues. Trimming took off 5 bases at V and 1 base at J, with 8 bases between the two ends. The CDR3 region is CASSADFQETQYF. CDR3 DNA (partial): TGTGCCAGCAGCGCCGACTTCCAAGAGACC.

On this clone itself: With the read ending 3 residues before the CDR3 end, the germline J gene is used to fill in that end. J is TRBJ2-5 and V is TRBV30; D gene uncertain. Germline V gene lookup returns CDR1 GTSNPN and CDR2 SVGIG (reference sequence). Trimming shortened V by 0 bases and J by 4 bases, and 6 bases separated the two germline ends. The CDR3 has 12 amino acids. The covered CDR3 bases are TGTGCCTGGAGTGTAGCGCGAGAGACC. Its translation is CAWSVARET. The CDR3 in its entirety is CAWSVARETQYF.

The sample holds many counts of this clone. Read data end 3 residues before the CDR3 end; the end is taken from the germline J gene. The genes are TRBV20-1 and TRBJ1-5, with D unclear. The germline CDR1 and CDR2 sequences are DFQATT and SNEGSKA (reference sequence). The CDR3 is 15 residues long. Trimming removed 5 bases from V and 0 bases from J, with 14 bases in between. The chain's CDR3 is CSAGRQAYSNQPQHF. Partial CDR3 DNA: TGCAGTGCTGGAAGGCAGGCCTATAGCAATCAGCCC.

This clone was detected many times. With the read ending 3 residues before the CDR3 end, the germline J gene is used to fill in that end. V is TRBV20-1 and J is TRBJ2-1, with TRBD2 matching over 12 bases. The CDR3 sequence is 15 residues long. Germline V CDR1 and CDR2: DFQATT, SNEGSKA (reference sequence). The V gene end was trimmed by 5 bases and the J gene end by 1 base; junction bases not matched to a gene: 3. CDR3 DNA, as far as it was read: TGCAGTGCTTGGACTAGCGGGGAGTCCTACAATGAG. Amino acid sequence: CSAWTSGESYNE. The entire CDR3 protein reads CSAWTSGESYNEQFF.

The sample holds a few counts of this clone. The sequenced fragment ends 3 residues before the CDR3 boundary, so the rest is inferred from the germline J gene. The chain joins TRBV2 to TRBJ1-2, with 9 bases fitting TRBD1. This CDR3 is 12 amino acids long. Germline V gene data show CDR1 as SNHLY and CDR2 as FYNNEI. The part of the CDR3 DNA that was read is TGTGCCAGCAGAATGGACAGGGGAGGC. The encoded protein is CASRMDRGG. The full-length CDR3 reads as CASRMDRGGYTF.

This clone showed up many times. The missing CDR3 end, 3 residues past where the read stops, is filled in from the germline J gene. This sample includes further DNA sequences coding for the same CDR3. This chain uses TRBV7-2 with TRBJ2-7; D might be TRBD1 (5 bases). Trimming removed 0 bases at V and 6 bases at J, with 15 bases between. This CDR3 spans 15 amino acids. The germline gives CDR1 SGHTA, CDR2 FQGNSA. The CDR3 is CASSLAGQGRGEQYF. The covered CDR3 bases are TGTGCCAGCAGCTTAGCGGGTCAGGGTAGAGGCGAG.

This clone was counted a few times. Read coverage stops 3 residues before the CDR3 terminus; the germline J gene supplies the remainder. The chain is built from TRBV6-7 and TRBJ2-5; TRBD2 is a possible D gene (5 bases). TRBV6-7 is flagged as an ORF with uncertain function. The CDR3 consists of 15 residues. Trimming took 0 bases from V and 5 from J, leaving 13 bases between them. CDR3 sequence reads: CASSYSRSGGETQYF. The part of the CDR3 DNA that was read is TGTGCCAGCAGTTACTCGAGGAGCGGCGGGGAGACC.

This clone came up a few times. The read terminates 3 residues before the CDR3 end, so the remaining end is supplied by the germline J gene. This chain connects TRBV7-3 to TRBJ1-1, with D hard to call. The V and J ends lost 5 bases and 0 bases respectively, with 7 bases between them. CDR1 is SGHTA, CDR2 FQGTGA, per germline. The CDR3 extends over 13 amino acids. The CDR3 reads CASSQVMNTEAFF. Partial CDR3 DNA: TGTGCCAGCAGCCAGGTAATGAACACTGAA.

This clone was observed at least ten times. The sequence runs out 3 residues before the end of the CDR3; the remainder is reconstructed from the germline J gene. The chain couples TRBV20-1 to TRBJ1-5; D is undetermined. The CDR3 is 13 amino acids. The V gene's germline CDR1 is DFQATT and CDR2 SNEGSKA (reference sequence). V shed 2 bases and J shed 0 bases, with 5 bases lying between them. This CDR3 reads CSARQDSNQPQHF. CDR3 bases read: TGCAGTGCTAGACAGGATAGCAATCAGCCC.

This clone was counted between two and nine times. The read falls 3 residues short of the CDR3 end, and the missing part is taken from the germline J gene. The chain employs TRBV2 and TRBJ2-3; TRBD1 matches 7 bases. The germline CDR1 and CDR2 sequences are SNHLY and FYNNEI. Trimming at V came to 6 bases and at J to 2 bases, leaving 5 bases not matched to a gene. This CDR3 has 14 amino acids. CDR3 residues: CASRAGTDTDTQYF. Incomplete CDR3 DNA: TGTGCCAGCAGAGCCGGGACAGACACAGATACG.